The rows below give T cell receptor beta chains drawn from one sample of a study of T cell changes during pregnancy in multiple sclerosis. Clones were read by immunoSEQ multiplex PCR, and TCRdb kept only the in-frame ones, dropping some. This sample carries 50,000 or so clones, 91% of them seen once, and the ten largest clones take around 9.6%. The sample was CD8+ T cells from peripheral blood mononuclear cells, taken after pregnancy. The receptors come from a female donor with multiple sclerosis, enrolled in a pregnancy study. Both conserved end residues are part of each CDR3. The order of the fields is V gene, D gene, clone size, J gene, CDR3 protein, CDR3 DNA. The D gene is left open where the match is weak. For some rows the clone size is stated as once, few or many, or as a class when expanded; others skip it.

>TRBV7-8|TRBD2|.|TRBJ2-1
CASSLGVSGGLHSYNEQFF
TGTGCCAGCAGCTTAGGTGTTAGCGGGGGCCTACATTCCTACAATGAGCAGTTCTTC
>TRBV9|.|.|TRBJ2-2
CASSVESLANTGELFF
TGTGCCAGCAGCGTAGAAAGCCTCGCGAACACCGGGGAGCTGTTTTTT
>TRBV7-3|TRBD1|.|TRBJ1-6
CASSLKLSGQSYNSPLHF
TGTGCCAGCAGCTTAAAGCTATCGGGACAGAGCTATAATTCACCCCTCCACTTT
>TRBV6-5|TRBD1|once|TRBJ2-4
CASSIGQGNIQYF
TGTGCCAGCAGTATCGGACAGGGGAACATTCAGTACTTC
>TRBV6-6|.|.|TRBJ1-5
CASSYTRQPKQPQHF
TGTGCCAGCAGTTACACCAGACAGCCAAAACAGCCCCAGCATTTT
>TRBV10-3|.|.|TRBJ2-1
CAISDKLVPAPPHNEQFF
TGTGCCATCAGTGACAAACTAGTTCCGGCACCTCCCCACAATGAGCAGTTCTTC
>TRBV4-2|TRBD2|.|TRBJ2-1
CASSTRSGGPRNEQFF
TGTGCCAGCAGCACCCGTAGCGGGGGGCCGAGGAATGAGCAGTTCTTC
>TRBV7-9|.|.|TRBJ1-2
CASSIQGLDGYTF
TGTGCCAGCAGCATCCAGGGGTTAGATGGCTACACCTTC
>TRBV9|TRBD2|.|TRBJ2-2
CASSAGLAGNTGELFF
TGTGCCAGCAGCGCGGGACTAGCGGGGAACACCGGGGAGCTGTTTTTT
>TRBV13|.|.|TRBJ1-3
CASSFWGRAGNTIYF
TGTGCCAGCAGCTTTTGGGGGAGGGCTGGAAACACCATATATTTT
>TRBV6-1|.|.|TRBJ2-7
CASSDPWGGGYEQYF
TGTGCCAGCAGTGATCCCTGGGGAGGGGGCTACGAGCAGTACTTC
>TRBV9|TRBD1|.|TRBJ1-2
CASTHPVQGAVDYGYTF
TGTGCCAGCACCCACCCCGTGCAGGGGGCTGTGGACTATGGCTACACCTTC
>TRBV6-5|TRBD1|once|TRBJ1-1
CASSTTGTNTEAFF
TGTGCCAGCAGTACGACAGGGACGAACACTGAAGCTTTCTTT
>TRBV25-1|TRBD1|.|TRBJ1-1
CASSEYFLDRDRNTEAFF
TGTGCCAGCAGTGAATATTTTCTGGACAGGGACAGGAACACTGAAGCTTTCTTT
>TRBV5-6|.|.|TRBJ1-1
CASSLEARRLNTEAFF
TGTGCCAGCAGCTTGGAGGCCAGGCGATTGAACACTGAAGCTTTCTTT
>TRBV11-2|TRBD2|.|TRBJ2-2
CASSLLAGAGELFF
TGTGCCAGCAGCTTACTAGCGGGGGCCGGGGAGCTGTTTTTT
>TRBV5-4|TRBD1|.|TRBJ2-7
CASSVNRDSYEQYF
TGTGCCAGCAGCGTCAACCGGGACAGCTACGAGCAGTACTTC
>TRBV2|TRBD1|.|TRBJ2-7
CASRGQGWYEQYF
TGTGCCAGCAGGGGACAGGGGTGGTACGAGCAGTACTTC
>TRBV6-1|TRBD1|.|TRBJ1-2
CASSDGSGGLHYGYTF
TGTGCCAGCAGTGATGGGTCAGGGGGCCTCCACTATGGCTACACCTTC
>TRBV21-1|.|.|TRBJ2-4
CASSKGGRSLAKNIQYF
TGTGCCAGCAGCAAAGGGGGCAGAAGTCTAGCCAAAAACATTCAGTACTTC
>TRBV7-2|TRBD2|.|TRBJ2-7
CASSLWERGVSYEQYF
TGTGCCAGCAGCTTATGGGAGCGGGGGGTCTCCTACGAGCAGTACTTC
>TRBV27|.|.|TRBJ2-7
CASSLGGPYEQYF
TGTGCCAGCAGTTTAGGTGGGCCATACGAGCAGTACTTC
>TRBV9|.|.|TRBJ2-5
CASSVWGESQETQYF
TGTGCCAGCAGCGTATGGGGGGAGTCCCAAGAGACCCAGTACTTC
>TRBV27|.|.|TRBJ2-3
CASSLSPPGGAADTQYF
TGTGCCAGCAGTTTATCCCCCCCAGGCGGGGCGGCAGATACGCAGTATTTT
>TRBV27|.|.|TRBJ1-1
CASSSGLEQAFF
TGTGCCAGCAGTTCTGGACTGGAACAAGCTTTCTTT
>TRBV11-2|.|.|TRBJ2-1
CASSYQGFEQFF
TGTGCCAGCAGTTACCAGGGGTTTGAGCAGTTCTTC
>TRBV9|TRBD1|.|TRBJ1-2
CASSGGDSVGYGYTF
TGTGCCAGCAGCGGAGGGGACAGCGTGGGCTATGGCTACACCTTC
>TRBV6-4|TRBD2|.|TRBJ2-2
CASKASGETGELFF
TGTGCCAGCAAGGCTAGCGGGGAGACCGGGGAGCTGTTTTTT
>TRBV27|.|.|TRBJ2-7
CASSLEAGLGYEQYF
TGTGCCAGCAGTTTAGAGGCGGGACTTGGGTACGAGCAGTACTTC
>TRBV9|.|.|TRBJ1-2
CASSVVADSASYGYTF
TGTGCCAGCAGCGTAGTGGCTGACAGCGCTAGCTATGGCTACACCTTC
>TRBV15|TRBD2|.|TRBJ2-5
CATRQRGQETQYF
TGTGCCACAAGGCAGCGGGGCCAAGAGACCCAGTACTTC
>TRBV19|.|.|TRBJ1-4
CASTGTYEKLFF
TGTGCCAGTACCGGGACATATGAAAAACTGTTTTTT
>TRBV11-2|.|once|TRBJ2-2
CASSPTGTFTGELFF
TGTGCCAGCAGCCCTACAGGAACTTTCACCGGGGAGCTGTTTTTT
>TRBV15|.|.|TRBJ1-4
CATSRDLAGKGEKLFF
TGTGCCACCAGCAGAGATTTGGCAGGGAAGGGTGAAAAACTGTTTTTT
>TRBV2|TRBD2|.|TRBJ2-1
CASGTSGIF
TGTGCGTCCGGGACTAGCGGGATCTTC
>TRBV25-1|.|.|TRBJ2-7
CASSGTTTYEQYF
TGTGCCAGCAGTGGGACAACAACCTACGAGCAGTACTTC
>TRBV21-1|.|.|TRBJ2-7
CASSKDPSGAHSYEQYF
TGTGCCAGCAGCAAAGATCCTAGCGGGGCTCACTCCTACGAGCAGTACTTC
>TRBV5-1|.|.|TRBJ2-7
CASSLALGGEQYF
TGCGCCAGCAGCTTGGCACTAGGAGGCGAGCAGTACTTC
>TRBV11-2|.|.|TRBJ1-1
CASSPEGTGPNTEAFF
TGTGCCAGCAGCCCCGAAGGTACAGGCCCGAACACTGAAGCTTTCTTT
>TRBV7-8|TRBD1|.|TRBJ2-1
CASTKTGDNEQFF
TGTGCCAGCACGAAGACAGGGGACAATGAGCAGTTCTTC
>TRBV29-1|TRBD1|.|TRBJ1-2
CSVADDRGNGYTF
TGCAGCGTTGCGGATGACAGGGGGAATGGCTACACCTTC
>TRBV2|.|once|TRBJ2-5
CASSGEVIQETQYF
TGTGCCAGCAGTGGGGAGGTGATCCAAGAGACCCAGTACTTC
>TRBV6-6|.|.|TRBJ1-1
CASSPVTSRLYTEAFF
TGTGCCAGCAGCCCCGTCACCTCCCGACTGTACACTGAAGCTTTCTTT
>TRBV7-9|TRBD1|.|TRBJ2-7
CASSLVGTGPEQYF
TGTGCCAGCAGCTTAGTAGGGACAGGACCCGAGCAGTACTTC
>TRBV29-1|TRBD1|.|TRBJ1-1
CSVEGYRDRGPMNTEAFF
TGCAGCGTTGAAGGATACCGGGACAGGGGACCCATGAACACTGAAGCTTTCTTT
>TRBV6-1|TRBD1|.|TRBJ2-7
CASSETPGTESYEQYF
TGTGCCAGCAGTGAAACCCCCGGGACAGAGTCCTACGAGCAGTACTTC
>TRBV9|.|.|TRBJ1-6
CASSVTESSYNSPLHF
TGTGCCAGCAGCGTAACAGAGAGCTCCTATAATTCACCCCTCCACTTT
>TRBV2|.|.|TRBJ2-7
CASSEGLTYEQYF
TGTGCCAGCAGTGAAGGGCTTACCTACGAGCAGTACTTC
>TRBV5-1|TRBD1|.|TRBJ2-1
CASTNPGQGYNEQFF
TGCGCCAGCACCAATCCAGGACAGGGTTACAATGAGCAGTTCTTC
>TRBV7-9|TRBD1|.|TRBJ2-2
CASRDRGPDTGELFF
TGTGCCAGCAGGGACAGGGGGCCGGACACCGGGGAGCTGTTTTTT
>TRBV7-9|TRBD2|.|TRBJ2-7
CATLGLAAYEQYF
TGTGCCACCCTGGGGCTAGCGGCCTACGAGCAGTACTTC
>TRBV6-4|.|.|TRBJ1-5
CASSEKAGSNQPQHF
TGTGCCAGCAGTGAAAAGGCAGGGTCCAATCAGCCCCAGCATTTT
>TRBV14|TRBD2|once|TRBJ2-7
CASSQGGRTSDEQYF
TGTGCCAGCAGCCAAGGGGGGAGGACTAGTGACGAGCAGTACTTC
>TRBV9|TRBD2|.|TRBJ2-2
CASSGPGLAGADTGELFF
TGTGCCAGCAGCGGACCGGGACTAGCGGGGGCCGACACCGGGGAGCTGTTTTTT
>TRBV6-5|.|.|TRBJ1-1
CASLQSLDTEAFF
TGTGCCAGCCTACAGAGCTTAGACACTGAAGCTTTCTTT
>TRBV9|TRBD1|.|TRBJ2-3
CASSTPVVVGTGTEDTQYF
TGTGCCAGCAGCACCCCAGTCGTAGTCGGGACAGGGACGGAAGATACGCAGTATTTT
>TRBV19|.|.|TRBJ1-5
CASSIDFAGTQPQHF
TGTGCCAGTAGTATAGATTTCGCAGGTACTCAGCCCCAGCATTTT